The 10 T cell receptor beta chains in this list originate from one sample, sequenced in a study of OX40 agonist ivuxolimab in advanced cancers. This table comes from immunoSEQ multiplex PCR, and its TCRdb copy is limited to in-frame clones, with some not included. The repertoire holds some 69,000 clones, with 88% as singletons. The source was CD4+ or CD8+ T cells sorted from blood, collected in a trial of the OX40 agonist ivuxolimab. The source is an adult with an advanced solid tumor such as melanoma, head and neck, liver or kidney cancer.

The CDR3 sequence: CASSKAPVVRQNIQYF. CDR3 in DNA: TGTGCCAGCAGTAAGGCCCCCGTAGTGCGGCAAAACATTCAGTACTTC. The chain links TRBV27 to TRBJ2-4; no firm D call. CDR3 length: 16 residues. V was clipped by 5 bases and J by 5 bases, with 19 bases between them. Germline assignment: CDR1 MNHEY and CDR2 SMNVEV (reference sequence).

The gene calls are TRBV6-6 and TRBJ1-1; 8 bases line up with TRBD1. After removal of 6 bases from V and 4 bases from J, the junction contained 10 bases not matched to a gene. CDR3 length: 15 amino acids. The germline CDR1 and CDR2 sequences are MNHNY and SVGAGI (reference sequence). DNA of the CDR3: TGTGCCAGCAGCAAGGACAGGGTGGGCGGCACTGAAGCTTTCTTT. Residues: CASSKDRVGGTEAFF.

The V and J genes are TRBV28 and TRBJ1-3, with a tentative D call TRBD1 (6 bases). The length of the CDR3 is 16 residues. The germline V and J ends were trimmed by 2 bases and 0 bases, with 11 bases remaining between them. Germline lookup yields CDR1 MDHEN and CDR2 SYDVKM. The CDR3 coding sequence is TGTGCCAGCAGTTTAGGGGGACACCACTCTGGAAACACCATATATTTT. Its protein is CASSLGGHHSGNTIYF.

The genes are TRBV10-2 and TRBJ2-1, with 12 bases aligning to TRBD2. Losses at the gene ends were 3 bases for V and 5 bases for J; bases not matched to a gene: 5. The CDR3 is made up of 16 amino acids. Looked up from germline, CDR1 is WSHSY and CDR2 is SAAADI. CDR3 nucleotide sequence: TGCGCCAGCAGTGATACTAGCGGGGGGCTAAACAATGAGCAGTTCTTC. Translated, it gives CASSDTSGGLNNEQFF.

The rearrangement joins TRBV5-4 to TRBJ2-3; possibly TRBD1 for D (6 bases). V was cut by 0 bases and J by 6 bases, with 14 bases left in between. The CDR3 is 15 amino acids. Germline V CDR1 and CDR2: SGHNT, YYREEE (reference sequence). The CDR3 reads CASSLGQVGMDTQYF. The CDR3 region has the DNA TGTGCCAGCAGCTTGGGACAGGTGGGGATGGATACGCAGTATTTT.

This chain uses TRBV5-1 with TRBJ1-1; D remains ambiguous. CDR1 and CDR2 from the germline V gene are SGHRS and YFSETQ. CDR3 size: 11 residues. V lost 4 bases and J 5 bases, leaving 6 bases between the germline ends. The CDR3 nucleotides read TGCGCCAGCAGCGAGCGTACTGAAGCTTTCTTT. Protein: CASSERTEAFF.

Only one count was recorded for this clone. The rearrangement joins TRBV7-3 to TRBJ2-2; tentatively, D is TRBD1 (5 bases). V lost 2 bases, J lost 7 bases, and 14 bases lay in between. CDR3 length: 15 amino acids. Germline V gives CDR1 SGHTA, CDR2 FQGTGA. The CDR3 DNA reads as TGTGCCAGCAGCTTATCCCCCAGGGATGGCGGGGAGCTGTTTTTT. Encoded protein: CASSLSPRDGGELFF.

This chain connects TRBV19 to TRBJ1-2; TRBD1 agrees at 9 bases. The CDR3 runs to 16 residues. Germline CDR1 LNHDA, CDR2 SQIVND (reference sequence). With 3 bases clipped from V and 4 bases from J, the junction kept 9 bases outside the gene matches. CDR3 in amino acids: CASSISGTGISYGYTF. Written as DNA, the CDR3 is TGTGCCAGTAGTATTTCCGGGACAGGGATAAGCTATGGCTACACCTTC.

The sample holds one count of this clone. The V and J genes are TRBV6-1 and TRBJ1-1; D ambiguous. Germline V gene sequence: CDR1 MNHNS, CDR2 SASEGT. Between the trimmed V and J ends, which lost 6 bases and 2 bases, there was a span of 10 bases. The CDR3 covers 13 residues. The chain's CDR3 is CASRPRINTEAFF. DNA for the CDR3: TGTGCCAGCAGGCCCCGAATTAACACTGAAGCTTTCTTT.

The genes are TRBV30 and TRBJ2-7, with D uncertain. The germline V gene has CDR1 GTSNPN and CDR2 SVGIG (reference sequence). V dropped 2 bases and J dropped 4 bases, with 6 bases sitting between them. The CDR3 loop spans 11 amino acids. The CDR3, as DNA: TGTGCCTGGAGTAACGGATACGAGCAGTACTTC. Translated, it gives CAWSNGYEQYF. The entire variable domain, with the rest obtained from reference TRBV30 and TRBJ2-7, is as follows: SQTIHQWPATLVQPVGSPLSLECTVEGTSNPNLYWYRQAAGRGLQLLFYSVGIGQISSEVPQNLSASRPQDRQFILSSKKLLLSDSGFYLCAWSNGYEQYFGPGTRLTVT.